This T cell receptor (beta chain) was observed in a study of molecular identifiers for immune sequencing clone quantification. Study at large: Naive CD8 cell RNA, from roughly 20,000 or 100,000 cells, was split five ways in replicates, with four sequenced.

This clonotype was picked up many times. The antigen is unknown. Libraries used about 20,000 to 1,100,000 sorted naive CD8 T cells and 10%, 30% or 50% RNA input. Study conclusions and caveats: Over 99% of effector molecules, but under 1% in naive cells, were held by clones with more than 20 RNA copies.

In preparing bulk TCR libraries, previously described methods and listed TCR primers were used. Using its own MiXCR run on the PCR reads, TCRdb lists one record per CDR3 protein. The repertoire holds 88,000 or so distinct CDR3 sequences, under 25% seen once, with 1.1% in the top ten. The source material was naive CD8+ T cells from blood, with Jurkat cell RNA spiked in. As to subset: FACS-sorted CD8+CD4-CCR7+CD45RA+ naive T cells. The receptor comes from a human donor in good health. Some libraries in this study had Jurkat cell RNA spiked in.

This chain's CDR3 is CASSQDRVGNTIYF. The CDR3 DNA reads as TGCGCCAGCAGCCAAGATCGAGTTGGAAACACCATATATTTT. J is TRBJ1-3 and V is TRBV4-3; D is ambiguous. The germline gives CDR1 LGHNA, CDR2 YSLEER. Trimming removed 0 bases at V and 3 bases at J, with 6 bases between. This CDR3 is 14 amino acids long.